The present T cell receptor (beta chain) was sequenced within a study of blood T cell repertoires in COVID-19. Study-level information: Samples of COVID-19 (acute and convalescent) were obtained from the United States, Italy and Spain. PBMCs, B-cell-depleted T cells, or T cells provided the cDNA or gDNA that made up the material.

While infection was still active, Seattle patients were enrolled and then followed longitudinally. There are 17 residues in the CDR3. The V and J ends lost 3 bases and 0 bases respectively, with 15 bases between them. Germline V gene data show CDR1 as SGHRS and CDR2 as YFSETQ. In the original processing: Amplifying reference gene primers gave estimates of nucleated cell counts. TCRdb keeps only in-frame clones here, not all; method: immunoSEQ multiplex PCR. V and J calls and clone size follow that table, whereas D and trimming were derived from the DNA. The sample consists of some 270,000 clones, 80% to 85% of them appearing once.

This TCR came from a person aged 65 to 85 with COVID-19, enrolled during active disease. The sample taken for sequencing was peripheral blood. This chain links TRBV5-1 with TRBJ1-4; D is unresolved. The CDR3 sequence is CASSSNAGTATNEKLFF. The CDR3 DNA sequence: TGCGCCAGCAGCTCAAATGCGGGTACTGCAACTAATGAAAAACTGTTTTTT.